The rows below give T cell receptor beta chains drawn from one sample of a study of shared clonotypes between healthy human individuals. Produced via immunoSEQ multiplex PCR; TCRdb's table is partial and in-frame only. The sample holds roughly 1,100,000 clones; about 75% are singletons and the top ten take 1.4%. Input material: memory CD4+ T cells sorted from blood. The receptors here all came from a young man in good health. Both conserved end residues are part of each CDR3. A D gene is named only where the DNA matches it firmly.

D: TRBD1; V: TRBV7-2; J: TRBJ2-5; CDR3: CASSAATGGRETQYF
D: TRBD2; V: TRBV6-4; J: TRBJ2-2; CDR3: CASSPGTSVGTGELFF
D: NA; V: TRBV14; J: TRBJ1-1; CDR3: CASSQEGFGGQGNTEAFF
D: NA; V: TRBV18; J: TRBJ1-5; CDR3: CASSPQWQGNQPQHF
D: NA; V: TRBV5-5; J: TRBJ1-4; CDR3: CASTKNPGANEKLFF
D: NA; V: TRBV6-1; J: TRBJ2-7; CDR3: CASGGRASYEQYF
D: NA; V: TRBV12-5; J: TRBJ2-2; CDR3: CASGGGGANTGELFF
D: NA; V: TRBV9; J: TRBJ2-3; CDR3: CASSVGPGDTQYF
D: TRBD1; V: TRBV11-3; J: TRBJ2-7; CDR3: CASSLVQGVNEQYF
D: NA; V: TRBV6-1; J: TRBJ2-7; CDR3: CASSEGDNDSYEQYF
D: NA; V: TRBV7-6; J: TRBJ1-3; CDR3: CASSASGQGYGNTIYF
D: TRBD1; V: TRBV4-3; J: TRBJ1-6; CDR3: CASSQETGGFWALHF
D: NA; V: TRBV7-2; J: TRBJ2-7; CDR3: CASSSRTNSYEQYF
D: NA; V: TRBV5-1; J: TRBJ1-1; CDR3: CASTGQSNTEAFF
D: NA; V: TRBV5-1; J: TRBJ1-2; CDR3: CASSRQVRYGYTF
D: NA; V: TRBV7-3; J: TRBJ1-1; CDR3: CASSLTYEGRTEAFF
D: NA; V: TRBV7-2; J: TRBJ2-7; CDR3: CASSPKTGTFSYEQYF
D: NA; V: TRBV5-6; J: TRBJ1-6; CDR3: CASRSRGSGLHGPLHF
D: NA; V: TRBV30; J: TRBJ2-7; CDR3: CAWSVSGSYEQYF
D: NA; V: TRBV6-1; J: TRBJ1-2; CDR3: CASSARSQGPYGYTF
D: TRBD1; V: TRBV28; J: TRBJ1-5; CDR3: CASSFGQGEWPQHF
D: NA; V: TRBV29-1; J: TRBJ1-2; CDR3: CSSYSPKSYGYTF
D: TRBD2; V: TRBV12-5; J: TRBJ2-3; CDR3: CASVPSGRSDTQYF
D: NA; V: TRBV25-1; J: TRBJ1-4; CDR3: CASSESGPHNWEKLFF
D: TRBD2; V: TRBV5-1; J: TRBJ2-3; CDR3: CASSLGGGTTDTQYF
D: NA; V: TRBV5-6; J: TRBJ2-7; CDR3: CASSFPLGYEQYF
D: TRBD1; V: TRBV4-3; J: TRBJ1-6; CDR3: CASRRQGDNSPLHF
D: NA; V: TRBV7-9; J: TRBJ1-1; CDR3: CASSFSRAANTEAFF
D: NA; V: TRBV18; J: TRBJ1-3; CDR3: CASSPGLGATSGNTIYF
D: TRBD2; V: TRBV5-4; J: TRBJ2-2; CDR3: CASSGGGVAGAGTGELFF
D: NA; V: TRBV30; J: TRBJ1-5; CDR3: CAWSTVVSTQPQHF
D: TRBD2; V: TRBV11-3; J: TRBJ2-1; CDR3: CASSKGLAGGGEQFF
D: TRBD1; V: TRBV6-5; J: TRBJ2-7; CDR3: CASSYERQGGYEQYF
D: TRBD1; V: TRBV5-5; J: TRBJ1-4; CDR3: CASSQGATNEKLFF
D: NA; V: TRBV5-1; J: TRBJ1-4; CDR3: CASSSRPTINEKLFF
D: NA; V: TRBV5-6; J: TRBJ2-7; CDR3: CASSKGLTYEQYF
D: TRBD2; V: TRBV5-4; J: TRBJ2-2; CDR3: CASSLASAGGYTGELFF